The 17 T cell receptor beta chains below come from one sample, sequenced in a study of human T cells and chemical hapten exposure. TCRdb fed the RACE reads into MiXCR, producing one record per CDR3 protein. The sample shows 250,000 or so distinct CDR3 sequences, 7% to 10% of them seen only once. Time point meaning: pre-sensitization, week 0. Treatment meaning: therapeutic diphenylcyclopropenone sensitization with weekly scalp DPC. The specimen comprised whole blood, sampled in connection with sensitization to the hapten diphenylcyclopropenone (DPC). These receptors were taken from a woman between 35 and 50 years old with alopecia areata. Some clones in this sample may be carry-over from other donors' samples.

This clonotype was seen ten or more times. This chain uses TRBV4-3 with TRBJ1-1; TRBD1 is a possible D gene (5 bases). This CDR3 comprises 14 residues. Germline V gene data show CDR1 as LGHNA and CDR2 as YSLEER. Trimming took off 2 bases at V and 4 bases at J, with 11 bases between the two ends. CDR3 nucleotides: TGCGCCAGCAGCCAACAGGGCGGCTTCACTGAAGCTTTCTTT. It yields the protein CASSQQGGFTEAFF.

The rearrangement links TRBV11-2 to TRBJ1-1; D not resolved. Trimming pared 1 base from V and 5 bases from J, leaving 14 bases between. CDR1 and CDR2 from the germline V gene are SGHAT and FQNNGV. The CDR3 is made up of 15 amino acids. The chain's CDR3 is CASSLGVGIRTEAFF. The CDR3 DNA is TGTGCCAGCAGCTTAGGGGTAGGAATACGGACTGAAGCTTTCTTT.

This clonotype showed up just a few times. The rearrangement joins TRBV10-3 to TRBJ2-1; 7 bases agree with TRBD2. The germline CDR1 and CDR2 sequences are ENHRY and SYGVKD. Germline trimming cut 6 bases from V and 0 bases from J; bases unmatched to any gene: 5. CDR3 length: 15 amino acids. The CDR3 DNA reads as TGTGCCATCAGGGAAGCTAGCGGCTCCTACAATGAGCAGTTCTTC. It codes for CAIREASGSYNEQFF.

In this sample, this clonotype turned up a few times. The CDR3 region is CASSMLPGRSTDTQYF. The CDR3 region has the DNA TGTGCCAGTAGTATGCTCCCTGGACGGAGCACAGATACGCAGTATTTT. The rearrangement joins TRBV19 to TRBJ2-3; D gene uncertain. Germline CDR1 and CDR2: LNHDA and SQIVND (reference sequence). This CDR3 is built from 16 residues. V lost 3 bases and J lost 0, with 13 bases in between.

This clonotype turned up a few times. This chain joins TRBV15 and TRBJ2-1; 11 nucleotides line up with TRBD2. Germline CDR1 and CDR2: LNHNV and YYDKDF (reference sequence). Trimming cost V 5 bases and J 7 bases; bases outside gene matches: 4. The CDR3 covers 14 residues. As DNA, the CDR3 is TGTGCCACCAGCTGGGGGACTAGCGGAAATGAGCAGTTCTTC. Translated, it gives CATSWGTSGNEQFF.

The rearrangement joins TRBV28 to TRBJ2-5; TRBD2 agrees at 7 bases. The germline V gene encodes CDR1 MDHEN and CDR2 SYDVKM. Germline trimming cut 3 bases from V and 0 bases from J; bases unmatched to any gene: 4. This CDR3 spans 15 amino acids. DNA of the CDR3: TGTGCCAGCAGTTTCCTGAGCGGGAACCAAGAGACCCAGTACTTC. Translated: CASSFLSGNQETQYF.

This clonotype was observed a few times. This chain connects TRBV15 to TRBJ2-7; D tentatively reads TRBD1 or TRBD2 (5 bases each). The CDR3 extends over 14 amino acids. Germline V lookup: CDR1 LNHNV, CDR2 YYDKDF (reference sequence). Trimming cost V 1 base and J 2 bases, with 9 bases left between them. The CDR3 reads CATSRGGTTYEQYF. Written as DNA, the CDR3 is TGTGCCACCAGCAGAGGAGGGACCACCTACGAGCAGTACTTC.

This clonotype was seen ten or more times. The chain is built from TRBV20-1 and TRBJ1-1; no clear D gene. Germline CDR1 reads DFQATT; CDR2 reads SNEGSKA (reference sequence). The CDR3 sequence is 13 residues long. The V end was cut by 2 bases, the J end by 0 bases, with 7 bases between. The CDR3, as DNA: TGCAGTGCTAGAACGCAGGTGAACACTGAAGCTTTCTTT. As protein: CSARTQVNTEAFF.

The chain uses TRBV27 and TRBJ2-1; TRBD2 matches 12 bases. J was trimmed by 6 bases and V by 7 bases; bases with no gene match: 7. Germline loops: CDR1 MNHEY, CDR2 SMNVEV (reference sequence). The CDR3 contains 15 residues. The CDR3, as DNA: TGTGCCAGCAACAGTGCTAGCGGGAGGGGCAATGAGCAGTTCTTC. Its protein is CASNSASGRGNEQFF.

This clonotype occurred a few times. The rearrangement links TRBV28 to TRBJ1-5; D remains ambiguous. The CDR3 is made up of 14 amino acids. The V and J ends lost 6 bases and 7 bases respectively, with 16 bases between them. CDR1 is MDHEN and CDR2 is SYDVKM in the germline V gene. The CDR3 coding sequence is TGTGCCAGCAGATTTCGCTCAACCAGGCAGCCCCAGCATTTT. Translation: CASRFRSTRQPQHF.

This clonotype was detected a few times. The chain joins TRBV5-1 to TRBJ1-4, with 7 bases lining up with TRBD1. The CDR3 length is 14 residues. After removal of 5 bases from V and 6 bases from J, the junction contained 7 bases not matched to a gene. CDR1 and CDR2 (germline): SGHRS, YFSETQ. The CDR3 nucleotides read TGCGCCAGCAGGAGACAGGGCGCCGATGAAAAACTGTTTTTT. Its protein is CASRRQGADEKLFF.

This clonotype showed up just a few times. This chain uses TRBV28 with TRBJ2-3; 14 nucleotides agree with TRBD2. CDR1 and CDR2 from the germline V gene are MDHEN and SYDVKM. The CDR3 length is 19 residues. After removal of 5 bases from V and 3 bases from J, the junction contained 13 bases not matched to a gene. The CDR3 sequence: CASSTGTSGRIRRTDTQYF. DNA of the CDR3: TGTGCCAGCAGTACGGGGACTAGCGGGAGAATCCGGCGTACAGATACGCAGTATTTT.

This clonotype occurred a few times. This chain joins TRBV6-2 or TRBV6-3 and TRBJ1-6; 8 nucleotides align to TRBD1. Germline V CDR1 and CDR2: MNHEY, SVGEGT. The CDR3 length is 14 residues. Germline trimming cut 6 bases from V and 8 bases from J; bases unmatched to any gene: 6. CDR3 residues: CASRTDRDYSPLHF. The DNA of the CDR3 is TGTGCCAGCAGAACGGACAGGGATTATTCACCCCTCCACTTT.

This clonotype appeared a few times. The rearrangement links TRBV5-1 to TRBJ1-1; no clear D gene. The V end was cut by 4 bases, the J end by 4 bases, with 11 bases between. Germline assignment: CDR1 SGHRS and CDR2 YFSETQ. The CDR3 spans 13 residues. CDR3 loop: CASSMTLITEAFF. The CDR3 DNA reads TGCGCCAGCAGCATGACGCTCATCACTGAAGCTTTCTTT.

This clonotype was picked up many times. CDR3 amino acids: CSARDLGTSYEQFF. Written as DNA, the CDR3 is TGCAGTGCTAGAGATCTAGGGACTAGCTATGAGCAGTTCTTC. The rearrangement links TRBV20-1 to TRBJ2-1; TRBD2 matches at 9 bases. The CDR3 has 14 residues. V lost 0 bases and J lost 8; bases outside the gene matches: 5. CDR1 DFQATT and CDR2 SNEGSKA come from the germline V gene (reference sequence).

The table lists this clonotype with a few counts. The V and J genes are TRBV7-8 and TRBJ2-1; D remains unclear. The CDR3 is made up of 16 amino acids. Trimming removed 1 base at V and 0 bases at J, with 10 bases between. CDR1 is SGHVS and CDR2 is FQNEAQ in the germline V gene. This CDR3 is CASSLESQSSYNEQFF. The CDR3 nucleotides read TGTGCCAGCAGCTTAGAAAGCCAGAGCTCCTACAATGAGCAGTTCTTC.

V is TRBV20-1 and J is TRBJ1-4; D gene unclear. This CDR3 has 12 amino acids. Trimming shortened V by 4 bases and J by 4 bases, and 7 bases separated the two germline ends. Germline CDR1 DFQATT, CDR2 SNEGSKA (reference sequence). The CDR3 DNA follows: TGCAGTGCTACGAGAAGTAATGAAAAACTGTTTTTT. Translating gives CSATRSNEKLFF.